These 7 T cell receptor beta chains came from one sample sequenced in a study of PD-L1 blockade in urothelial cancer. TCRdb's copy holds only in-frame clones and misses some; the assay was immunoSEQ multiplex PCR. Here the sample spans 70,000 to 75,000 clones, around 80% being singletons. This material consisted of PBMCs, taken around atezolizumab (anti-PD-L1) treatment. These receptors were taken from a man in his sixties or seventies with urothelial cancer.

The rearrangement links TRBV5-4 to TRBJ2-3; 15 bases match TRBD2. The ends lost 3 bases at V and 2 bases at J; junction bases unmatched: 4. This CDR3 is built from 17 residues. Per germline, CDR1 SGHNT and CDR2 YYREEE (reference sequence). The CDR3: CASSSGLAGGATDTQYF. The DNA of the CDR3 is TGTGCCAGCAGCTCAGGACTAGCGGGAGGGGCCACAGATACGCAGTATTTT.

This sequence joins TRBV6-5 and TRBJ2-1; 13 bases line up with TRBD2. Per germline, CDR1 MNHEY and CDR2 SVGAGI. With V trimmed by 5 bases and J by 8 bases, 6 bases remained unmatched. This CDR3 has 15 amino acids. This CDR3 reads CASSTLAGGPYEQFF. The CDR3 nucleotides read TGTGCCAGCAGTACACTAGCGGGAGGGCCCTATGAGCAGTTCTTC.

V is TRBV5-8 and J is TRBJ2-1; TRBD1 agrees at 7 bases. V dropped 3 bases and J dropped 4; count of bases not matched to a gene: 10. Germline CDR1 is SGHTS and CDR2 is YDEGEE. This CDR3 has 16 amino acids. The CDR3 here is CASSSFRDRSYNEQFF. The CDR3 coding sequence is TGTGCCAGCAGCTCATTCCGGGACAGATCTTACAATGAGCAGTTCTTC.

This chain links TRBV6-6 with TRBJ2-6; no clear D gene. Looked up from germline, CDR1 is MNHNY and CDR2 is SVGAGI (reference sequence). This CDR3 region has 16 residues. Trimming pared 5 bases from V and 0 bases from J, leaving 11 bases between. In DNA, the CDR3 is TGTGCCAGCAGTGCAGACATGAGCTCTGGGGCCAACGTCCTGACTTTC. As protein: CASSADMSSGANVLTF.

This sequence joins TRBV27 and TRBJ1-2; 7 positions match TRBD1. This CDR3 is built from 13 residues. Germline lookup yields CDR1 MNHEY and CDR2 SMNVEV (reference sequence). After removal of 7 bases from V and 2 bases from J, the junction contained 4 bases not matched to a gene. This CDR3 is CASTRGENYGYTF. The CDR3 DNA reads TGTGCCAGCACCAGGGGGGAAAACTATGGCTACACCTTC.

V is TRBV5-1 and J is TRBJ2-5, with 7 bases identical to TRBD1. V gave up 2 bases and J gave up 1 base; unmatched junction bases: 14. The length of the CDR3 is 18 residues. CDR1 and CDR2 from the germline V gene are SGHRS and YFSETQ. This CDR3 is CASSFGVRTGLLQETQYF. Written as DNA, the CDR3 is TGCGCCAGCAGCTTCGGTGTCAGGACAGGTTTACTCCAAGAGACCCAGTACTTC.

The V call is TRBV6-6, the J call TRBJ1-5, with D perhaps TRBD1 (5 bases). The CDR3 sequence is 16 residues long. The V and J ends lost 0 bases and 2 bases respectively, with 11 bases between them. Germline-derived CDR1 and CDR2 are MNHNY and SVGAGI (reference sequence). CDR3 sequence (DNA): TGTGCCAGCAGTTACTCCGGGGGGGATGGCAATCAGCCCCAGCATTTT. Amino acids: CASSYSGGDGNQPQHF.